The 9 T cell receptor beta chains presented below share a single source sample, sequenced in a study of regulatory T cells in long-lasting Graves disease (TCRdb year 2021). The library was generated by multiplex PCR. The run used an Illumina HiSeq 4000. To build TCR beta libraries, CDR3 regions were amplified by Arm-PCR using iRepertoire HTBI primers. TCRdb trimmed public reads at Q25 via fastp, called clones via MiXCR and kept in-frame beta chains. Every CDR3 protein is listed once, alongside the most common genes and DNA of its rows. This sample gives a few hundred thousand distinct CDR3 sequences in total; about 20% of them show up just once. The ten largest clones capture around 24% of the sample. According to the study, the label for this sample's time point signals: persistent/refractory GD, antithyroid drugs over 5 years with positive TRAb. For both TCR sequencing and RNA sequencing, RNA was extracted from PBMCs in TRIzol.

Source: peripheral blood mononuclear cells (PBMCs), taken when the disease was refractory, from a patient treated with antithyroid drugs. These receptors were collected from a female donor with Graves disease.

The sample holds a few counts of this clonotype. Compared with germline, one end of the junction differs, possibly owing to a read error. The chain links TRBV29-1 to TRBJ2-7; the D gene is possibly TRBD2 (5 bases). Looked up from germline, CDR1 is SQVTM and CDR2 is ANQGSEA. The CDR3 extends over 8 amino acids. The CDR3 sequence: CSVDSGNF. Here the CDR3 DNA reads TGCAGCGTAGATTCCGGGAACTTC.

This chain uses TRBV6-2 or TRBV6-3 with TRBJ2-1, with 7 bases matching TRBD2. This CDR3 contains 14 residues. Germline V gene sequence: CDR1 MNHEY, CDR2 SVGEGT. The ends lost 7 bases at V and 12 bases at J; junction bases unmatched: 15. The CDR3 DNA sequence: TGTGCCAGCACCTTACCGGGAGGTTCGCCAGGGCAGTTCTTC. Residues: CASTLPGGSPGQFF.

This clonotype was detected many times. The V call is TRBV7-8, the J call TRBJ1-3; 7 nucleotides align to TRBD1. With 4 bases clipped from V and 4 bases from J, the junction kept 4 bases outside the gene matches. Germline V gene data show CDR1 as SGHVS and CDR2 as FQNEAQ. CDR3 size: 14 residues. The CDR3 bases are TGTGCCAGCAGCTCGTCGACAGGGGGAAACACCATATATTTT. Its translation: CASSSSTGGNTIYF.

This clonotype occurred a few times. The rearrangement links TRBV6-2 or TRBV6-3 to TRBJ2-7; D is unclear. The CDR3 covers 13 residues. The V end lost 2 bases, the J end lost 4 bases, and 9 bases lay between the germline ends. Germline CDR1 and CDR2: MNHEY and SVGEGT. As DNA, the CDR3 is TGTGCCAGCAGTTACGGCAGCGAATACGAGCAGTACTTC. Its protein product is CASSYGSEYEQYF.

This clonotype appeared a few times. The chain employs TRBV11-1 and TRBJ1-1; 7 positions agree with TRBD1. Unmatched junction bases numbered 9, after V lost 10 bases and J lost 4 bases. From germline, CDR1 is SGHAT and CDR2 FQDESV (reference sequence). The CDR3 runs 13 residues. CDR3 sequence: CATLTGSATEAFF. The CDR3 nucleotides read TGTGCCACCTTGACAGGGTCGGCCACTGAAGCTTTCTTT. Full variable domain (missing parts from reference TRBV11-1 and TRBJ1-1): EAEVAQSPRYKITEKSQAVAFWCDPISGHATLYWYRQILGQGPELLVQFQDESVVDDSQLPKDRFSAERLKGVDSTLKIQPAELGDSAMYLCATLTGSATEAFFGQGTRLTVV.

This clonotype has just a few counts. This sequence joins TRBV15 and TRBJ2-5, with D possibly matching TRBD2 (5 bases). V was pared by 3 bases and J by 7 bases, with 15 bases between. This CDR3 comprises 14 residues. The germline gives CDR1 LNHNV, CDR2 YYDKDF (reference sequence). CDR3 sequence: CATSRDLERATQYF. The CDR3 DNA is TGTGCCACCAGCAGGGACTTAGAACGGGCGACCCAGTACTTC.

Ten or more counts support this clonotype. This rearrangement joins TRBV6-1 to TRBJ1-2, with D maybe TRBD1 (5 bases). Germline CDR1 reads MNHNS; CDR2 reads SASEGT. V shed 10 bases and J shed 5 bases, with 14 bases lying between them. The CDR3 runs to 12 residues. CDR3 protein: CATPGTVYGYTF. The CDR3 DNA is TGTGCCACACCCGGGACGGTATATGGCTACACCTTC.

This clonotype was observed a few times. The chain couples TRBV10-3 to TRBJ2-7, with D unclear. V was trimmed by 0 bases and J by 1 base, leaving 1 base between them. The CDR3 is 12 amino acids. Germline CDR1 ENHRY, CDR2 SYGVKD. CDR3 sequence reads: CAISESSYEQYF. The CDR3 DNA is TGTGCCATCAGTGAGTCTTCCTACGAGCAGTACTTC.

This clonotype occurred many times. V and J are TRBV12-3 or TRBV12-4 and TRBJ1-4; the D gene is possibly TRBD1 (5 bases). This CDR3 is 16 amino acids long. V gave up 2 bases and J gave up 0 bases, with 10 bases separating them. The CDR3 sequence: CASSLSQGTTNEKLFF. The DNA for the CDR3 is TGTGCCAGCAGTTTAAGCCAGGGAACAACTAATGAAAAACTGTTTTTT.